This T cell receptor (beta chain) was captured in a study of persistence of HIV-infected CD4 T cells. At the level of the study: Up to about 180 mL blood was drawn at multiple time points; two donors had single-time leukapheresis.

Anti-CD3/anti-CD28 beads served as a nonspecific positive control stimulus. Sorting of responding CD4+ T cells relied on upregulated CD40 ligand together with CD69. Inclusion required CMV-positive serology and CD4+ counts above 400 cells/uL. PBMCs were depleted of CD8+ T cells before stimulation. Anti-CD28/CD49d costimulation, CD40-blocking antibody and enfuvirtide were given to CD8-depleted PBMCs for 18 hours. The immunoSEQ assay was version 4, run in survey mode. Assay: immunoSEQ multiplex PCR; the TCRdb copy retains only in-frame clones and omits some. This table has about 45,000 clones, around 90% appearing once. Note on this clone: Its specificity is not known.

The origin of this receptor is an adult woman with HIV who was CMV-seropositive. This sample comprised CD4+ T cells sorted from PBMCs after roughly 18-hour stimulation, obtained from a patient who received antiretroviral therapy.

The CDR3 region is CASSLVGGQGGYGYTF. The CDR3 DNA sequence: TGTGCCAGCAGCTTGGTGGGGGGCCAGGGAGGCTATGGCTACACCTTC. The chain has TRBV5-4 and TRBJ1-2, with D maybe TRBD1 (6 bases). Germline CDR1 is SGHNT and CDR2 is YYREEE (reference sequence). This CDR3 has 16 residues. V dropped 0 bases and J dropped 4 bases, with 16 bases sitting between them. Based on the CDR3 plus reference TRBV5-4 and TRBJ1-2, the full variable domain is ETGVTQSPTHLIKTRGQQVTLRCSSQSGHNTVSWYQQALGQGPQFIFQYYREEENGRGNFPPRFSGLQFPNYSSELNVNALELDDSALYLCASSLVGGQGGYGYTFGSGTRLTVV.